Following are 11 T cell receptor beta chains from one sample sequenced in a study of blood T cell repertoires in COVID-19. TCRdb's copy holds only in-frame clones and misses some; the assay was immunoSEQ multiplex PCR. The sample records over 150,000 clones, less than 90% being singletons. The sequenced sample was PBMCs or T cells enriched from blood (not recorded which). Receptors originate from a woman between 45 and 60 years old who had recovered from COVID-19.

V usage is TRBV7-2 and J usage is TRBJ2-7, with D possibly being TRBD1 (5 bases). The V end lost 1 base, the J end lost 6 bases, and 10 bases lay between the germline ends. This CDR3 is built from 13 residues. Per the germline V gene, CDR1 is SGHTA and CDR2 is FQGNSA. The CDR3 region has the DNA TGTGCCAGCAGCTTAGGGGCAGGGTTCGAGCAGTACTTC. This codes for CASSLGAGFEQYF.

This chain connects TRBV30 to TRBJ1-1, with D perhaps matching TRBD1 (6 bases). CDR1 is GTSNPN and CDR2 is SVGIG in the germline V gene (reference sequence). The V gene lost 4 bases and the J gene lost 4 bases, with 13 bases spanning the gap. CDR3 length equals 13 residues. The CDR3 loop is CAWKRGGATEAFF. CDR3 coding DNA: TGTGCCTGGAAGCGGGGGGGGGCCACTGAAGCTTTCTTT. Full variable domain (rest looked up from reference TRBV30 and TRBJ1-1): SQTIHQWPATLVQPVGSPLSLECTVEGTSNPNLYWYRQAAGRGLQLLFYSVGIGQISSEVPQNLSASRPQDRQFILSSKKLLLSDSGFYLCAWKRGGATEAFFGQGTRLTVV.

The chain links TRBV27 to TRBJ2-4, with TRBD2 matching 12 bases. Germline trimming cut 2 bases from V and 0 bases from J; bases unmatched to any gene: 11. CDR3 length equals 20 residues. Germline CDR1 MNHEY, CDR2 SMNVEV (reference sequence). The CDR3 loop is CASSLRGSSGRGVAKNIQYF. The CDR3 DNA sequence: TGTGCCAGCAGTTTACGTGGGTCTAGCGGGAGGGGGGTAGCCAAAAACATTCAGTACTTC.

A note on this clone: The identical CDR3 is also encoded by other nucleotide sequences in the sample. The chain uses TRBV15 and TRBJ2-3, with a possible D match to TRBD1 (6 bases). CDR1 is LNHNV, CDR2 YYDKDF, per germline (reference sequence). This CDR3 spans 16 amino acids. The V gene lost 0 bases and the J gene lost 1 base, with 11 bases spanning the gap. DNA for the CDR3: TGTGCCACCAGCAGAGATCGGGCAGGGGGCACAGATACGCAGTATTTT. It is translated as CATSRDRAGGTDTQYF.

This chain's CDR3 is CATSAGDRGGNEQFF. DNA of the CDR3: TGTGCCACCAGTGCCGGTGACAGGGGGGGGAATGAGCAGTTCTTC. V usage is TRBV24-1 and J usage is TRBJ2-1; TRBD1 agrees at 9 bases. The V gene end was trimmed by 5 bases and the J gene end by 7 bases; junction bases not matched to a gene: 8. Germline V CDR1 and CDR2: KGHDR, SFDVKD. CDR3 length equals 15 residues.

This clone came up once. The gene calls are TRBV30 and TRBJ2-1, with 7 nucleotides matching TRBD2. The CDR3 is 13 amino acids. CDR1 is GTSNPN and CDR2 is SVGIG in the germline V gene (reference sequence). The V and J ends lost 3 bases and 7 bases, in that order; junction bases with no gene match: 6. Here the CDR3 reads CAWRSRGGNEQFF. CDR3 coding DNA: TGTGCCTGGAGGAGTAGGGGAGGGAATGAGCAGTTCTTC.

This chain links TRBV11-2 with TRBJ1-1, with D uncertain. The germline V and J ends were trimmed by 3 bases and 2 bases, with 19 bases remaining between them. CDR1 is SGHAT, CDR2 FQNNGV, per germline. The CDR3 is made up of 17 amino acids. In DNA form, the CDR3 reads TGTGCCAGCAGCTTCATTCCTTCGGGGATTGGAAACACTGAAGCTTTCTTT. As protein: CASSFIPSGIGNTEAFF.

About this clone: This sample also contains other DNA sequences that code for the same CDR3. The chain joins TRBV5-1 to TRBJ2-5; TRBD2 matches at 9 bases. V dropped 4 bases and J dropped 0; count of bases not matched to a gene: 4. CDR1 and CDR2 from the germline V gene are SGHRS and YFSETQ. This CDR3 comprises 15 residues. CDR3 in DNA: TGCGCCAGCAGCCTGGGACTAGCTGACCAAGAGACCCAGTACTTC. It yields the protein CASSLGLADQETQYF.

This sequence joins TRBV27 and TRBJ1-6; 10 bases are a match to TRBD1. The V gene's germline CDR1 is MNHEY and CDR2 SMNVEV (reference sequence). This CDR3 region has 15 residues. J gave up 8 bases and V 6 bases, and 7 bases lay outside the gene matches. The CDR3 here is CASSLTGGAYSPLHF. CDR3 in DNA: TGTGCCAGCAGCCTGACAGGGGGCGCGTATTCACCCCTCCACTTT.

This chain links TRBV6-5 with TRBJ1-2; 7 bases agree with TRBD1. Germline trimming cut 6 bases from V and 1 base from J; bases unmatched to any gene: 8. The CDR3 has 15 residues. Germline CDR1 reads MNHEY; CDR2 reads SVGAGI. The CDR3 region has the DNA TGTGCCAGCAGCCGGAAGACAGGGCTTAACTATGGCTACACCTTC. Translating gives CASSRKTGLNYGYTF.

The chain joins TRBV3-1 (or the pseudogene TRBV3-2) to TRBJ1-5; a weak D match, TRBD1 (5 bases). The CDR3 runs to 17 residues. The V end was cut by 0 bases, the J end by 0 bases, with 12 bases between. The germline V gene has CDR1 LGHDT and CDR2 YNNKEL (reference sequence). CDR3: CASSQDWPGYSNQPQHF. CDR3 coding DNA: TGTGCCAGCAGCCAAGATTGGCCAGGGTATAGCAATCAGCCCCAGCATTTT.